Sequencing of this T cell receptor (beta chain) was carried out in a study of blood T cell repertoires in COVID-19. Study summary: The United States, Italy and Spain were the sources of the acute and convalescent COVID-19 samples. PBMCs, B-cell-depleted T cells, or T cells provided the cDNA or gDNA that made up the material.

Methods used by the authors: By means of reference gene primer amplification, nucleated cell counts were estimated. The repertoire was sequenced with immunoSEQ multiplex PCR; TCRdb's copy has only in-frame clones and lacks some. V and J calls and clone size come straight from that table; D and trimming were deduced from the DNA. Altogether 170,000 or so clones are present, nearly 90% being singletons, with the ten largest covering approximately 2%. This clonotype was sampled from a young man who had recovered from COVID-19. Material: peripheral blood.

CDR3 residues: CASSQVTGAEDEQFF. The CDR3 DNA reads as TGTGCCAGCAGCCAAGTTACGGGAGCGGAGGATGAGCAGTTCTTC. This chain joins TRBV3-1 (or the pseudogene TRBV3-2) and TRBJ2-1; D perhaps matches TRBD2 (6 bases). CDR1 LGHDT and CDR2 YNNKEL come from the germline V gene (reference sequence). The CDR3 is 15 amino acids. Trimming cost V 1 base and J 8 bases, with 15 bases left between them.